This T cell receptor (beta chain) emerged from a study of T cells in Graves' hyperthyroidism and ophthalmopathy (dated by TCRdb to the late 2010s). A note on the overall study: To identify TCR V-J signatures that set the groups apart, the researchers used a discovery cohort of 100 patients, made up of approximately 43 with Graves' ophthalmopathy and 57 with stable Graves' hyperthyroidism. The roughly 91 discovery patients were randomly split 7:3 into training and test sets. Once sampling was done, hyperthyroidism patients were given methimazole at a starting dose of 30 mg daily, whereas ophthalmopathy patients were given high-dose intravenous methylprednisolone. An independent validation cohort of under 20 hyperthyroidism patients and approximately 17 patients who later progressed to ophthalmopathy tested prospective prediction of ophthalmopathy. In about six Graves' hyperthyroidism patients, the study also compared T-cell repertoires from thyroid tissue with T-cell repertoires from blood. The paper describes TCR Vbeta CDR3 sequencing of more than 120 peripheral blood samples, made up of some 42 ophthalmopathy patients, around 78 hyperthyroidism patients and 17 progressor patients. The paper's findings and limits, for the study overall: Blood samples also contained most of the expanded thyroid clonotypes (frequency above 0.001), which suggests that blood repertoires may reflect thyroid immune responses. Sample size was not statistically predetermined, and blinding of investigators to group allocation was not performed. In validation, the model predicted progression to ophthalmopathy with roughly 66% sensitivity and less than 80% specificity, a median of 6.5 months before onset. A model built on a 13 V-J signature distinguished ophthalmopathy from stable hyperthyroidism, reaching approximately 89% sensitivity and approximately 81% specificity in cross-validation and 80%/75% in testing.

Ten or more counts support this clonotype. Its antigen target is currently unknown. Qualities for individual bases were not recorded, and no much larger clone is one base off. The TCR beta CDR3 regions were amplified from the RNA transcripts. The TCR CDR3 was subjected to a first round of RT-PCR using the HTBI primer set and the Qiagen OneStep RT-PCR kit. A second multiplex PCR round built the libraries, followed by size selection and purification. The libraries were sequenced on an Illumina HiSeq2000 using paired-end 100 bp reads. Per the authors' processing: SOAPnuke was used to process the raw data, with reads discarded if the reads contained adapters or uncalled bases, had a mean Phred below 15, or lacked an exact constant-primer or identifier match. High-quality paired reads were merged using COPE v1.2.5, and each unique nucleotide sequence was defined as a clonotype. MiTCR v1.1 was used to align the clonotypes against IMGT TRBV, TRBD and TRBJ reference segments. The analysis was restricted to V-J combinations with a frequency above 0.0001, which together covered just over 99% of the repertoires. A TCS score was defined as the ratio of F50 (clonal expansion) to E x V (chaos), with BLOSUM62-based TCRdist applied between CDR3 peptides within each V-J. Welch's t-statistics and random forest reduced around 510 V-J features to around 14, which were used in a naive Bayes classifier (R e1071). Thyroid-blood repertoire similarity was quantified with the Morisita-Horn index. TCRdb applied fastp at Q25 and MiXCR to the public reads, then kept only in-frame beta chains. Rows are unified per CDR3 protein, each entry keeping the most common DNA and genes. The V and J calls were determined by TCRdb, not by the authors. Recorded for this sample are about 570,000 distinct CDR3 sequences; around 45% of them occurred a single time. The top ten clonotypes cover around 19% of the sample.

Any patient with an uncontrolled infection, another autoimmune disease, pregnancy or lactation was excluded. Clinical symptoms, serum thyroxine and TRAb, thyroid ultrasound, and orbital computed tomography formed the basis for the diagnoses. Total RNA was extracted using Trizol reagent, and RNA quality was assessed on an Agilent 2100 Bioanalyzer. Trimming costs V 3 bases and J 4 bases, and their ends lie 0 bases apart. CDR1 and CDR2 are drawn from the germline V gene: MGHRA, YSYEKL. The CDR3 runs 11 amino acids, cysteine and phenylalanine included. Just CDR3 DNA is preserved here, 33 bases in frame from base 1.

Sequences were obtained from peripheral blood or thyroid tissue (not recorded which). This TCR was sampled from an adult woman with Graves' disease, either hyperthyroidism or ophthalmopathy (not recorded which). The rearrangement joined TRBV4-1 to TRBJ2-2, with an unclear D gene assignment. In nucleotide form, the sequence is TGCGCCAGCAGCCACACCGGGGAGCTGTTTTTT. Its protein is CASSHTGELFF.